This T cell receptor beta chain is drawn from a study of blood T cell repertoires in COVID-19. Study information: Both acute and convalescent COVID-19 samples were obtained from the United States, Italy and Spain.

This CDR3 is built from 15 residues. V gave up 4 bases and J gave up 5 bases; unmatched junction bases: 10. Germline V gene sequence: CDR1 SGHRS, CDR2 YFSETQ. The method was immunoSEQ multiplex PCR; TCRdb's version includes in-frame clones alone and lacks a portion of them. There are some 300,000 clones in the sample; about 88% occur only once, and around 12% lies in the top ten. Source material: peripheral blood. This chain connects TRBV5-1 to TRBJ2-3; 7 bases are a match to TRBD2. This clonotype originated in a woman aged 65 to 85 with COVID-19, enrolled during active disease. The CDR3 loop is CASSPSGAWGDTQYF. The DNA for the CDR3 is TGCGCCAGCAGCCCAAGCGGGGCCTGGGGAGATACGCAGTATTTT.